Shown below are 5 T cell receptor beta chains from a single sample sequenced in a study of shared clonotypes between healthy human individuals. Profiling relied on immunoSEQ multiplex PCR, and the TCRdb table lists in-frame clones only, not all of them. The sample yields roughly 490,000 clones, approximately 79% seen once. Sequenced material: PBMCs. These receptors were collected from a woman aged 40 to 50 in good health. Some clones in this sample may be carry-over from other donors' samples.

The V call is TRBV5-1, the J call TRBJ1-4; D not resolved. Trimming took off 0 bases at V and 1 base at J, with 10 bases between the two ends. CDR3 length: 16 residues. Germline-derived CDR1 and CDR2 are SGHRS and YFSETQ. CDR3 amino acids: CASSLGGYRTNEKLFF. Here the CDR3 DNA reads TGCGCCAGCAGCTTGGGAGGTTATAGAACTAATGAAAAACTGTTTTTT. Full variable domain (missing parts from reference TRBV5-1 and TRBJ1-4): KAGVTQTPRYLIKTRGQQVTLSCSPISGHRSVSWYQQTPGQGLQFLFEYFSETQRNKGNFPGRFSGRQFSNSRSEMNVSTLELGDSALYLCASSLGGYRTNEKLFFGSGTQLSVL.

The rearrangement links TRBV6-5 to TRBJ2-2; TRBD2 might be the D (5 bases). V lost 0 bases, J lost 7 bases, and 9 bases lay in between. The CDR3 runs 14 residues. CDR1 MNHEY and CDR2 SVGAGI come from the germline V gene. CDR3 DNA: TGTGCCAGCAGTTACTCATGGGCGGGCGGGGAGCTGTTTTTT. Translating it yields CASSYSWAGGELFF.

In regard to this clone: Other DNA sequences within the sample encode an identical CDR3. The chain links TRBV5-1 to TRBJ2-5, with TRBD2 identical over 13 bases. Germline V CDR1 and CDR2: SGHRS, YFSETQ. V lost 2 bases and J lost 0; bases outside the gene matches: 1. The CDR3 spans 16 residues. This CDR3 is CASSFGTSGNQETQYF. DNA for the CDR3: TGCGCCAGCAGCTTCGGGACTAGCGGGAACCAAGAGACCCAGTACTTC.

The V gene is TRBV5-6, the J gene TRBJ2-1; 7 positions match TRBD1. Germline CDR1 and CDR2: SGHDT and YYEEEE. Unmatched junction bases numbered 13, after V lost 3 bases and J lost 10 bases. CDR3 length: 15 residues. The DNA for the CDR3 is TGTGCCAGCAGCTCCGATCTTTACAGGGGACAGGAGCAGTTCTTC. Translated, it gives CASSSDLYRGQEQFF.

In this sample, this clone turned up once. The chain uses TRBV7-6 and TRBJ2-5; 8 bases line up with TRBD1. Germline CDR1 and CDR2: SGHVS and FNYEAQ. The CDR3 runs 15 residues. Trimming at V came to 2 bases and at J to 0 bases, leaving 2 bases not matched to a gene. The CDR3 DNA reads as TGTGCCAGCAGCTTAAGGACAGGGTACCAAGAGACCCAGTACTTC. It yields the protein CASSLRTGYQETQYF. The entire variable domain, with the rest obtained from reference TRBV7-6 and TRBJ2-5, is as follows: GAGVSQSPRYKVTKRGQDVALRCDPISGHVSLYWYRQALGQGPEFLTYFNYEAQQDKSGLPNDRFSAERPEGSISTLTIQRTEQRDSAMYRCASSLRTGYQETQYFGPGTRLLVL.